This T cell receptor (beta chain) stems from a study of shared clonotypes between healthy human individuals. Regarding the study as a whole: Researchers sampled blood only, noting tissue repertoires likely differ.

About 90 million PBMCs supplied genomic DNA for unsorted samples. As for this clone: Its target is not known.

Ten immunoSEQ deep assay plates held the unsorted PBMC DNA. Original methodology: Junction-only sequences without quality scores came from ImmunoSEQ, so filtering differed. Generated by immunoSEQ multiplex PCR, the TCRdb table keeps only in-frame clones and is missing some. V and J calls and clone size are copied from that table; D and trimming were computed from the DNA. This table holds nearly 500,000 clones, 76% found once. This TCR was sampled from a middle-aged woman in good health. Some clones in this sample may be carry-over from other donors' samples. Material for sequencing was PBMCs.

The CDR3 sequence: CASRETGERRRNEKLFF. CDR3 in DNA: TGTGCCAGTAGGGAGACAGGGGAACGAAGGAGGAATGAAAAACTGTTTTTT. V usage is TRBV19 and J usage is TRBJ1-4; 8 bases are shared with TRBD1. The CDR3 extends over 17 amino acids. V was pared by 6 bases and J by 5 bases, with 14 bases of the junction left unmatched. Germline-derived CDR1 and CDR2 are LNHDA and SQIVND (reference sequence).